The present T cell receptor (beta chain) was sequenced within a study of blood T cells in healthy people across ages. A sample-barcoded 5' primer and a J-beta primer mix were used in a second PCR of about 6 to 12 cycles. TCRdb processed the 5' RACE reads anew with MiXCR; each CDR3 protein has one entry. The sample has about 780,000 distinct CDR3 sequences; roughly 24% are singletons. CDR3 length: 15 residues. Germline CDR1 reads SGHRS; CDR2 reads YFSETQ. The same specimen was also included in a second study, on T cells of mothers and their children.

The receptor was derived from a boy under 18 in good health. The chain is built from TRBV5-1 and TRBJ2-5, with TRBD1 matching over 8 bases. The J call may be in error: the DNA end matches TRBJ2-7 better. The sequenced sample was blood. The CDR3 loop is CASSSTGAVTYEQYF. DNA for the CDR3: TGCGCCAGCAGCTCGACAGGGGCCGTCACCTACGAGCAGTACTTC.